These 21 T cell receptor beta chains share one sample of origin, sequenced in a study of PD-1 blockade in classical Hodgkin lymphoma. The method was immunoSEQ multiplex PCR; TCRdb's version includes in-frame clones alone and lacks a portion of them. The repertoire consists of nearly 55,000 clones, with more than 65% occurring once and the leading ten covering under 20%. All trial patients relapsed after autologous stem cell transplantation. The source material was peripheral blood mononuclear cells (PBMCs), sampled at baseline. The receptors were gathered from a human donor with classical Hodgkin lymphoma.

The V and J genes are TRBV5-4 and TRBJ1-2; D remains ambiguous. Germline lookup yields CDR1 SGHNT and CDR2 YYREEE (reference sequence). V dropped 0 bases and J dropped 0 bases, with 6 bases sitting between them. This CDR3 region has 14 residues. In nucleotides, the CDR3 is TGTGCCAGCAGCTTGGCAGCTACTAACTATGGCTACACCTTC. The encoded protein is CASSLAATNYGYTF.

This clone was observed a single time. The CDR3 region is CASSPTGGTYEQYV. The CDR3 coding sequence is TGTGCCAGCAGCCCAACAGGGGGGACCTACGAGCAGTACGTC. V is TRBV5-8 and J is TRBJ2-7; 8 nucleotides match TRBD1. V shed 4 bases and J 2 bases; nucleotides not matched to a gene: 5. The CDR3 length is 14 residues. The germline gives CDR1 SGHTS, CDR2 YDEGEE.

This chain uses TRBV5-4 with TRBJ2-7; the match to TRBD2 covers 12 bases. This CDR3 comprises 15 residues. Germline CDR1 reads SGHNT; CDR2 reads YYREEE (reference sequence). Germline trimming cut 4 bases from V and 4 bases from J; bases unmatched to any gene: 6. The CDR3 region is CASSQLAGGAYEQYV. The CDR3 coding sequence is TGTGCCAGCAGCCAACTAGCGGGAGGCGCGTACGAGCAGTACGTC.

The V gene is TRBV7-2, the J gene TRBJ1-3, with 8 bases identical to TRBD1. V shed 3 bases, J shed 7 bases, and the junction held 11 bases outside the gene matches. CDR1 and CDR2 (germline): SGHTA, FQGNSA. The CDR3 has 16 amino acids. Here the CDR3 reads CASSLRTGSIGNTIYF. CDR3 in DNA: TGTGCCAGCAGCTTGCGGACAGGGTCGATTGGGAACACCATATATTTT.

This chain connects TRBV27 to TRBJ2-2; D possibly uses TRBD1 or TRBD2 (5 bases each). Deletions cut 4 bases from V and 10 bases from J, with 19 bases between. The length of the CDR3 is 15 residues. Germline loops: CDR1 MNHEY, CDR2 SMNVEV (reference sequence). In DNA form, the CDR3 reads TGTGCCAGCAGTTCCAGACAGAATGGACGGGAGGAGCTGTTTTTT. Its translation: CASSSRQNGREELFF.

The gene calls are TRBV11-2 and TRBJ1-2; D is possibly TRBD1 (5 bases). The CDR3 has 13 residues. Trimming took 1 base from V and 8 from J, leaving 11 bases between them. The germline V gene has CDR1 SGHAT and CDR2 FQNNGV. The CDR3: CASSLAGTKGYTF. The CDR3 DNA sequence: TGTGCCAGCAGCTTAGCCGGGACGAAGGGCTACACCTTC.

V is TRBV7-9 and J is TRBJ2-1; D may be TRBD1 (5 bases). V was shortened by 3 bases and J by 1 base, with 13 bases between the two germline ends. The length of the CDR3 is 16 residues. CDR1 SEHNR and CDR2 FQNEAQ come from the germline V gene (reference sequence). CDR3 nucleotides: TGTGCCAGCAGCTTCATGGGGCTAGGATCCTACAATGAGCAGTTCTTC. Translated, it gives CASSFMGLGSYNEQFF.

J is TRBJ2-7 and V is TRBV10-3; D not resolved. The CDR3 is made up of 11 amino acids. The germline gives CDR1 ENHRY, CDR2 SYGVKD. The V and J ends lost 6 bases and 2 bases respectively, with 5 bases between them. CDR3 in DNA: TGTGCCATCAGCTCTACCTACGAGCAGTACTTC. Protein sequence: CAISSTYEQYF.

This sequence joins TRBV13 and TRBJ2-1; no firm D call. This CDR3 is 15 amino acids long. V was clipped by 0 bases and J by 0 bases, with 6 bases between them. Germline V gives CDR1 PRHDT, CDR2 FYEKMQ (reference sequence). The DNA for the CDR3 is TGTGCCAGCAGCTTAGGGAGGAGCTCCTACAATGAGCAGTTCTTC. As protein: CASSLGRSSYNEQFF.

This clone has only one observation. The V gene is TRBV19, the J gene TRBJ2-2; 7 bases agree with TRBD1. This CDR3 has 16 residues. Germline CDR1 and CDR2: LNHDA and SQIVND (reference sequence). V gave up 4 bases and J gave up 6 bases; unmatched junction bases: 11. CDR3 protein: CASSNRDRAYPGELFF. The CDR3 DNA sequence: TGTGCCAGTAGTAACCGGGACAGAGCGTATCCCGGGGAGCTGTTTTTT.

This clone counts as medium-sized. Written as DNA, the CDR3 is TGTGCCAGCAGCTTGGGGACGGGCGGGGAGCTGTTTTTT. Translating it yields CASSLGTGGELFF. The chain couples TRBV7-6 to TRBJ2-2; possibly TRBD1 or TRBD2 for D (5 bases each). Trimming removed 3 bases from V and 7 bases from J, with 9 bases in between. Germline assignment: CDR1 SGHVS and CDR2 FNYEAQ. There are 13 residues in the CDR3.

The V call is TRBV19, the J call TRBJ2-7; the D is unclear. Trimming removed 5 bases from V and 2 bases from J, with 19 bases in between. The CDR3 runs 16 residues. CDR1 is LNHDA and CDR2 is SQIVND in the germline V gene (reference sequence). The CDR3: CASSPPPGRSTYEQYF. CDR3 coding DNA: TGTGCCAGTAGTCCTCCGCCGGGTCGCAGTACCTACGAGCAGTACTTC.

The CDR3 sequence: CASSVGQTNTEAFF. The CDR3 nucleotides read TGTGCCAGCAGCGTAGGACAGACGAACACTGAAGCTTTCTTT. This chain uses TRBV9 with TRBJ1-1; tentatively, D is TRBD1 (5 bases). This CDR3 comprises 14 residues. V lost 0 bases, J lost 1 base, and 7 bases lay in between. Germline lookup yields CDR1 SGDLS and CDR2 YYNGEE.

The chain employs TRBV6-1 and TRBJ1-1; D not resolved. Trimming pared 5 bases from V and 11 bases from J, leaving 12 bases between. CDR1 is MNHNS, CDR2 SASEGT, per germline. This CDR3 has 11 amino acids. CDR3 coding DNA: TGTGCCAGCAGTCCCCCGACCGCGGCTTTCTTT. Residues: CASSPPTAAFF.

In DNA form, the CDR3 reads TGTGCCAGCAGTGGGGGACTAGCCTACGAGCAGTACTTC. Translated, it gives CASSGGLAYEQYF. This chain joins TRBV27 and TRBJ2-7, with TRBD2 identical over 8 bases. The length of the CDR3 is 13 residues. V was clipped by 5 bases and J by 2 bases; unmatched bases: 2. The germline V gene encodes CDR1 MNHEY and CDR2 SMNVEV (reference sequence).

The genes are TRBV5-1 and TRBJ1-1; no firm D call. CDR3 size: 16 residues. Germline loops: CDR1 SGHRS, CDR2 YFSETQ. V gave up 3 bases and J gave up 0 bases, with 15 bases separating them. The CDR3: CASSSGLSALNTEAFF. DNA of the CDR3: TGCGCCAGCAGCTCCGGTCTATCAGCGCTGAACACTGAAGCTTTCTTT. The variable domain in full, with the rest retrieved from reference TRBV5-1 and TRBJ1-1, is KAGVTQTPRYLIKTRGQQVTLSCSPISGHRSVSWYQQTPGQGLQFLFEYFSETQRNKGNFPGRFSGRQFSNSRSEMNVSTLELGDSALYLCASSSGLSALNTEAFFGQGTRLTVV.

The J gene is TRBJ2-3, the V gene TRBV27, with 7 bases identical to TRBD1. Per the germline V gene, CDR1 is MNHEY and CDR2 is SMNVEV (reference sequence). V shed 2 bases and J 7 bases; nucleotides not matched to a gene: 6. This CDR3 has 14 residues. CDR3 in DNA: TGTGCCAGCAGTTTAAGACAGGGCTTTAATACGCAGTATTTT. The encoded protein is CASSLRQGFNTQYF.

This chain uses TRBV30 with TRBJ1-5, with D uncertain. CDR3 length: 15 residues. The V gene's germline CDR1 is GTSNPN and CDR2 SVGIG (reference sequence). Trimming removed 2 bases from V and 0 bases from J, with 11 bases in between. Here the CDR3 DNA reads TGTGCCTGGAGTCTAGAAGGGTATAGCAATCAGCCCCAGCATTTT. Residues: CAWSLEGYSNQPQHF.

V is TRBV14 and J is TRBJ2-2; D perhaps matches TRBD2 (6 bases). V was shortened by 6 bases and J by 0 bases, with 17 bases between the two germline ends. From germline, CDR1 is SGHDN and CDR2 FVKESK. CDR3 size: 17 residues. CDR3 sequence (DNA): TGTGCCAGCAGTCAAATAGAGTGGAGGGCGAACACCGGGGAGCTGTTTTTT. Its protein is CASSQIEWRANTGELFF.

The chain carries TRBV19 and TRBJ2-1, with D unclear. Germline CDR1 and CDR2: LNHDA and SQIVND (reference sequence). Trimming pared 4 bases from V and 6 bases from J, leaving 19 bases between. This CDR3 is built from 16 residues. The CDR3: CASSKEFLTASNEQFF. The DNA of the CDR3 is TGTGCCAGTAGTAAGGAGTTCCTCACGGCCTCCAATGAGCAGTTCTTC. Looking up the rest from reference TRBV19 and TRBJ2-1 gives the full variable domain: DGGITQSPKYLFRKEGQNVTLSCEQNLNHDAMYWYRQDPGQGLRLIYYSQIVNDFQKGDIAEGYSVSREKKESFPLTVTSAQKNPTAFYLCASSKEFLTASNEQFFGPGTRLTVL.

This rearrangement joins TRBV5-1 to TRBJ1-2; tentative D call: TRBD1 (5 bases). V lost 0 bases and J 7 bases, leaving 22 bases between the germline ends. The CDR3 loop spans 17 amino acids. CDR1 and CDR2 (germline): SGHRS, YFSETQ. The CDR3: CASSLGPSGAREFGYTF. In DNA form, the CDR3 reads TGCGCCAGCAGCTTGGGACCTAGCGGGGCTCGTGAGTTTGGCTACACCTTC.